These 27 T cell receptor beta chains were sequenced from one sample in a study of OX40 agonist ivuxolimab in advanced cancers. Sequenced by immunoSEQ multiplex PCR; TCRdb stores in-frame clones only, minus some. Here the sample spans roughly 45,000 clones, about 79% being singletons. Sequenced material: CD4+ or CD8+ T cells sorted from blood, taken in a trial of the OX40 agonist ivuxolimab. Receptors were obtained from an adult with an advanced solid tumor such as melanoma, head and neck, liver or kidney cancer.

This rearrangement joins TRBV9 to TRBJ2-7, with 8 bases that match TRBD2. The CDR3 runs to 13 residues. CDR1 and CDR2 (germline): SGDLS, YYNGEE. Unmatched junction bases numbered 6, after V lost 3 bases and J lost 7 bases. The CDR3 sequence: CASSARSGGEQYF. As DNA, the CDR3 is TGTGCCAGCAGCGCCCGCAGCGGGGGAGAGCAGTACTTC.

The chain combines TRBV5-1 with TRBJ1-2; D might be TRBD1 (5 bases). Trimming cost V 2 bases and J 8 bases, with 16 bases left between them. The V gene's germline CDR1 is SGHRS and CDR2 YFSETQ. CDR3 length equals 14 residues. Written as DNA, the CDR3 is TGCGCCAGCAGCTTTGGGGGTTTGGGCTGGGGCTACACCTTC. Its protein product is CASSFGGLGWGYTF.

This clone was recorded only once. The chain recombines TRBV12-5 with TRBJ2-1; 11 positions match TRBD2. V lost 2 bases, J lost 9 bases, and 3 bases stayed unmatched. The germline V gene has CDR1 LGHNT and CDR2 FRNRAP. This CDR3 has 14 residues. The CDR3 DNA reads as TGTGCTAGTGGTTTGAGGCTAGCGGGAGGTGAGCAGTTCTTC. Translating it yields CASGLRLAGGEQFF.

The chain uses TRBV6-6 and TRBJ2-3, with TRBD2 matching over 10 bases. Germline V gene data show CDR1 as MNHNY and CDR2 as SVGAGI (reference sequence). The CDR3 has 15 residues. V shed 4 bases and J 4 bases; nucleotides not matched to a gene: 5. Here the CDR3 reads CASSSGGLAADTQYF. In nucleotides, the CDR3 is TGTGCCAGCAGTTCGGGAGGACTAGCGGCAGATACGCAGTATTTT.

The chain uses TRBV5-1 and TRBJ2-1; 9 bases fit TRBD1. The CDR3 loop spans 18 amino acids. Losses at the gene ends were 0 bases for V and 9 bases for J; bases not matched to a gene: 16. CDR1 and CDR2 from the germline V gene are SGHRS and YFSETQ. CDR3 region: CASSLAGGQGYALGEQFF. Written as DNA, the CDR3 is TGCGCCAGCAGCTTGGCCGGGGGACAGGGCTATGCGTTGGGTGAGCAGTTCTTC. Full variable domain (outside the CDR3, taken from reference TRBV5-1 and TRBJ2-1): KAGVTQTPRYLIKTRGQQVTLSCSPISGHRSVSWYQQTPGQGLQFLFEYFSETQRNKGNFPGRFSGRQFSNSRSEMNVSTLELGDSALYLCASSLAGGQGYALGEQFFGPGTRLTVL.

The chain combines TRBV4-1 with TRBJ2-3, with 8 bases matching TRBD1. The CDR3 has 20 residues. Germline CDR1 is MGHRA and CDR2 is YSYEKL. Trimming at V came to 0 bases and at J to 0 bases, leaving 14 bases not matched to a gene. The CDR3 sequence is CASSQEVPTGGLLSTDTQYF. Here the CDR3 DNA reads TGCGCCAGCAGCCAAGAGGTCCCAACAGGGGGGCTTTTAAGCACAGATACGCAGTATTTT.

V and J are TRBV18 and TRBJ2-7, with 8 nucleotides matching TRBD2. Germline CDR1 reads KGHSH; CDR2 reads LQKENI. This CDR3 is built from 15 residues. Losses at the gene ends were 1 base for V and 6 bases for J; bases not matched to a gene: 8. CDR3 protein: CASSPLSGSLGEQYF. The CDR3 DNA reads as TGTGCCAGCTCACCACTAAGCGGGAGTTTGGGCGAGCAGTACTTC.

The gene calls are TRBV10-1 and TRBJ2-1; 8 bases align to TRBD2. The CDR3 sequence is 17 residues long. CDR1 is WNHNN and CDR2 is SYGVQD in the germline V gene (reference sequence). V lost 4 bases to trimming and J lost 8 bases; unmatched junction nucleotides: 16. The chain's CDR3 is CASSGTLGSGSIDEQFF. The CDR3 region has the DNA TGCGCCAGCAGTGGGACCTTAGGGAGCGGGAGTATAGATGAGCAGTTCTTC.

The CDR3 nucleotides are TGTGCCAGCAGTACGACAGGCAGGGGTGACATTCAGTACTTC. It specifies CASSTTGRGDIQYF. This chain links TRBV5-6 with TRBJ2-4, with D maybe TRBD1 (6 bases). Trimming left V 5 bases short and J 8 bases short, with 17 bases between. The CDR3 sequence is 14 residues long. Germline values: CDR1 SGHDT, CDR2 YYEEEE.

The chain joins TRBV7-7 to TRBJ2-5; 7 nucleotides line up with TRBD2. V lost 3 bases to trimming and J lost 5 bases; unmatched junction nucleotides: 9. This CDR3 is 15 amino acids long. From germline, CDR1 is SSHAT and CDR2 FNYEAQ (reference sequence). CDR3 in amino acids: CASSFKAGDGETQYF. The CDR3 coding sequence is TGTGCCAGCAGCTTTAAGGCGGGAGACGGGGAGACCCAGTACTTC.

The V gene is TRBV4-1, the J gene TRBJ2-6, with 9 bases matching TRBD1. This CDR3 region has 20 residues. CDR1 and CDR2 (germline): MGHRA, YSYEKL. The J segment lost 0 bases and the V segment lost 1 base, leaving 10 bases of the junction unmatched. CDR3 sequence reads: CASSQGILGTGLSGANVLTF. The CDR3 DNA reads as TGCGCCAGCAGCCAAGGAATTTTAGGGACAGGGCTCTCTGGGGCCAACGTCCTGACTTTC.

This chain uses TRBV27 with TRBJ1-1; 7 bases line up with TRBD1. Germline V lookup: CDR1 MNHEY, CDR2 SMNVEV (reference sequence). V was pared by 6 bases and J by 4 bases, with 11 bases of the junction left unmatched. The CDR3 is 15 residues long. The CDR3: CASSYTGAAPTEAFF. The CDR3 DNA follows: TGTGCCAGCAGCTATACAGGGGCCGCACCCACTGAAGCTTTCTTT.

This chain joins TRBV5-1 and TRBJ2-7; D not resolved. The CDR3 sequence is 14 residues long. CDR1 and CDR2 from the germline V gene are SGHRS and YFSETQ. V was pared by 1 base and J by 3 bases, with 11 bases between. The CDR3 reads CASSLQDGYYEQYF. The CDR3 region has the DNA TGCGCCAGCAGCTTGCAGGACGGATACTACGAGCAGTACTTC.

The chain uses TRBV6-4 and TRBJ1-1; D is ambiguous. The CDR3 runs to 14 residues. V gave up 6 bases and J gave up 0 bases, with 11 bases separating them. The germline gives CDR1 MRHNA, CDR2 SNTAGT. The CDR3: CASSPSGLNTEAFF. DNA for the CDR3: TGTGCCAGCAGCCCGTCGGGGTTGAACACTGAAGCTTTCTTT.

This clone showed up just once. The gene calls are TRBV7-2 and TRBJ2-7; D not resolved. The germline V gene encodes CDR1 SGHTA and CDR2 FQGNSA. The CDR3 loop spans 13 amino acids. Trimming removed 2 bases at V and 7 bases at J, with 12 bases between. Here the CDR3 reads CASSLSQEREQYF. DNA for the CDR3: TGTGCCAGCAGCTTATCTCAGGAGAGAGAGCAGTACTTC.

This clone was counted a single time. The gene calls are TRBV18 and TRBJ2-5; D is uncertain. Germline V CDR1 and CDR2: KGHSH, LQKENI. The V gene lost 1 base and the J gene lost 4 bases, with 7 bases spanning the gap. CDR3 size: 13 residues. The CDR3 DNA follows: TGTGCCAGCTCACCACTTGTGGGAGAGACCCAGTACTTC. Its protein is CASSPLVGETQYF.

The chain is built from TRBV11-2 and TRBJ2-3, with TRBD1 matching 10 bases. Germline V gives CDR1 SGHAT, CDR2 FQNNGV. The ends lost 2 bases at V and 4 bases at J; junction bases unmatched: 6. The CDR3 is made up of 16 amino acids. This CDR3 reads CASSLFRGTGADTQYF. CDR3 coding DNA: TGTGCCAGCAGCTTATTTCGCGGGACAGGGGCAGATACGCAGTATTTT.

In this sample, this clone turned up a few times. This chain uses TRBV6-1 with TRBJ2-2; D is uncertain. Per the germline V gene, CDR1 is MNHNS and CDR2 is SASEGT. This CDR3 has 13 residues. V was cut by 7 bases and J by 1 base, with 7 bases left in between. The CDR3 DNA reads as TGTGCCAGCAATGGCCAGAACACCGGGGAGCTGTTTTTT. As protein: CASNGQNTGELFF.

The gene calls are TRBV27 and TRBJ1-6; 8 positions agree with TRBD1. CDR3 length: 20 amino acids. Trimming cost V 0 bases and J 5 bases; bases outside gene matches: 15. The germline CDR1 and CDR2 sequences are MNHEY and SMNVEV (reference sequence). CDR3 bases: TGTGCCAGCAGTTTATCAGGTTTTGGCAGGGGGCTAATTAATAATTCACCCCTCCACTTT. Amino acids: CASSLSGFGRGLINNSPLHF.

This sequence joins TRBV5-5 and TRBJ1-1; TRBD1 matches at 9 bases. Germline values: CDR1 SGHKS, CDR2 YYEKEE (reference sequence). The CDR3 runs to 14 residues. With V trimmed by 4 bases and J by 9 bases, 10 bases remained unmatched. CDR3 in amino acids: CASSPTGTGIQAFF. The CDR3 DNA is TGTGCCAGCAGCCCTACAGGGACAGGGATTCAAGCTTTCTTT. Using reference TRBV5-5 and TRBJ1-1 for the parts outside the CDR3, the full variable domain is DAGVTQSPTHLIKTRGQQVTLRCSPISGHKSVSWYQQVLGQGPQFIFQYYEKEERGRGNFPDRFSARQFPNYSSELNVNALLLGDSALYLCASSPTGTGIQAFFGQGTRLTVV.

V and J are TRBV19 and TRBJ2-7; 7 nucleotides line up with TRBD1. The CDR3 is 14 residues long. The V gene end was trimmed by 5 bases and the J gene end by 2 bases; junction bases not matched to a gene: 6. Germline V gives CDR1 LNHDA, CDR2 SQIVND (reference sequence). CDR3 coding DNA: TGTGCCAGTAGTGGCAGACAGGGAACCTACGAGCAGTACTTC. Translated, it gives CASSGRQGTYEQYF.

The chain recombines TRBV6-5 with TRBJ1-2, with a tentative D call TRBD1 (6 bases). This CDR3 contains 13 residues. The germline gives CDR1 MNHEY, CDR2 SVGAGI. V lost 8 bases to trimming and J lost 7 bases, with 17 bases between them. CDR3 sequence: CASQPNREGGYTF. For the CDR3, the DNA is TGTGCCAGCCAACCCAACAGGGAGGGTGGCTACACCTTC.

The chain is built from TRBV5-4 and TRBJ2-1; D is possibly TRBD2 (5 bases). CDR1 and CDR2 (germline): SGHNT, YYREEE (reference sequence). V lost 0 bases and J 7 bases, leaving 11 bases between the germline ends. The CDR3 length is 14 residues. The CDR3 nucleotides are TGTGCCAGCAGCTTGGAGAGGGTGGGGAATGAGCAGTTCTTC. Translating it yields CASSLERVGNEQFF. Full variable domain (missing parts from reference TRBV5-4 and TRBJ2-1): ETGVTQSPTHLIKTRGQQVTLRCSSQSGHNTVSWYQQALGQGPQFIFQYYREEENGRGNFPPRFSGLQFPNYSSELNVNALELDDSALYLCASSLERVGNEQFFGPGTRLTVL.

On this clone itself: At the DNA level, this CDR3 is encoded by other sequences in the same sample as well. CDR3: CASSDIRGETQYF. DNA of the CDR3: TGTGCCAGCAGTGATATTAGGGGAGAGACCCAGTACTTC. This chain links TRBV2 with TRBJ2-5, with a tentative D call TRBD1 (5 bases). CDR3 length equals 13 residues. Germline assignment: CDR1 SNHLY and CDR2 FYNNEI. V was clipped by 3 bases and J by 4 bases, with 9 bases between them.

The chain has TRBV19 and TRBJ1-1; D unresolved. This CDR3 is built from 12 residues. Germline assignment: CDR1 LNHDA and CDR2 SQIVND (reference sequence). Deletions cut 1 base from V and 5 bases from J, with 5 bases between. This CDR3 reads CASSIGRTEAFF. CDR3 DNA: TGTGCCAGTAGTATAGGTAGGACTGAAGCTTTCTTT.

This clone has just one count. This chain links TRBV5-1 with TRBJ1-1; 7 bases match TRBD1. The length of the CDR3 is 15 residues. The junction had 5 bases not matched to a gene; V was cut back by 0 bases and J by 3 bases. Germline CDR1 reads SGHRS; CDR2 reads YFSETQ. DNA of the CDR3: TGCGCCAGCAGCTTGGTACCAGGGGGGGACACTGAAGCTTTCTTT. It encodes CASSLVPGGDTEAFF.

Only a few counts were recorded for this clone. The rearrangement uses TRBV19 and TRBJ1-5; 7 nucleotides match TRBD1. The V segment lost 2 bases and the J segment 2 bases; nucleotides outside the gene matches: 3. Germline V gives CDR1 LNHDA, CDR2 SQIVND (reference sequence). CDR3 length: 15 residues. CDR3 loop: CASSILGTGNQPQHF. The CDR3 DNA reads TGTGCCAGTAGTATATTGGGGACAGGCAATCAGCCCCAGCATTTT.